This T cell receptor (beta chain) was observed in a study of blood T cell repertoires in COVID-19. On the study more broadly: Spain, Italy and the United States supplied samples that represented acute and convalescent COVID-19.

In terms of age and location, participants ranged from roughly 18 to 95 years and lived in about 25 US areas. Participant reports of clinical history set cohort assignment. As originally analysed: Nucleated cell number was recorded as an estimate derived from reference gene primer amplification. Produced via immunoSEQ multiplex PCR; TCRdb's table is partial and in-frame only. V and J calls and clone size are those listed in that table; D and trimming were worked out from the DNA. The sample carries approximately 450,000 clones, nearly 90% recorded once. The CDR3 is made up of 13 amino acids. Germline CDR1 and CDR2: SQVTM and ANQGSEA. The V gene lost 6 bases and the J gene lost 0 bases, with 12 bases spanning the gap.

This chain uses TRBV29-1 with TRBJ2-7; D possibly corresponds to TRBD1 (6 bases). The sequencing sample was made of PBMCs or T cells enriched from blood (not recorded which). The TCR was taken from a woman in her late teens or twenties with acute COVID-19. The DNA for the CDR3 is TGCAGCGTATTAACAGGGAGCTCCTACGAGCAGTACTTC. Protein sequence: CSVLTGSSYEQYF.